This TCR beta chain was observed in a study of read filtering for tumor transcriptome and immune sequencing. Overall study: Revised staging placed about 8 patients in R-ISS I, about 16 in II, six or seven in III.

General study points: Dropping single-read clonotypes raised IR-seq and RNA-seq shared-clonotype correlation. Sorted CD138-negative bone marrow cells were not purified T cells.

In the case of this clonotype: Its antigen is unknown.

The library was built from about 0.4 ug RNA with molecular barcoded adaptors for alpha/delta and beta/gamma chains. TCRdb re-derived calls from the reads in MiXCR, one entry per CDR3 protein. Altogether about 50,000 distinct CDR3 sequences are present, 20% being singletons, with the ten largest covering under 40%. At the time of active disease, bone marrow was collected from every patient. The sequencing input was a population of CD138-negative cells sorted from bone marrow. The clonotype originates from a donor at least 40 years old with multiple myeloma.

CDR3 region: CASSPGTKAYEQYF. The DNA for the CDR3 is TGTGCCAGCAGCCCAGGGACAAAAGCTTACGAGCAGTACTTC. The chain recombines TRBV7-6 with TRBJ2-7, with D possibly TRBD1 on 6 matching bases. Per germline, CDR1 SGHVS and CDR2 FNYEAQ. The length of the CDR3 is 14 residues. V lost 5 bases to trimming and J lost 4 bases, with 15 bases between them.